Listed here are 8 T cell receptor beta chains from one sample, sequenced in a study of cytomegalovirus exposure and HLA in healthy donors. The primer mix had 60 Vbeta and 13 Jbeta primers. Only in-frame clones appear in the TCRdb table, and some are missing; sequencing was by immunoSEQ multiplex PCR. Of over 130,000 clones in the sample, approximately 80% were seen once. Input material: PBMCs. The source of these receptors is a woman aged 40 to 50 in good health and CMV-seropositive.

This sequence joins TRBV27 and TRBJ2-1; 7 nucleotides agree with TRBD2. The CDR3 spans 15 residues. Germline trimming cut 5 bases from V and 10 bases from J; bases unmatched to any gene: 14. The germline V gene has CDR1 MNHEY and CDR2 SMNVEV (reference sequence). The CDR3 reads CASSPTSAPFGEQFF. The CDR3 DNA follows: TGTGCCAGCAGTCCTACTAGCGCTCCCTTCGGGGAGCAGTTCTTC.

The J gene is TRBJ2-7, the V gene TRBV23-1, with TRBD1 as a possible D gene (6 bases). TRBV23-1 is known as an ORF, though its function is uncertain. The CDR3 has 13 amino acids. V was clipped by 3 bases and J by 4 bases, with 10 bases between them. The DNA of the CDR3 is TGCGCCAGCAGTCACCCAAGGGGGTACGAGCAGTACTTC. Amino acid sequence: CASSHPRGYEQYF.

This clone was observed a single time. The chain is built from TRBV7-9 and TRBJ1-1, with 7 bases that match TRBD1. The CDR3 is 14 amino acids. Trimming removed 5 bases from V and 4 bases from J; junction bases left unmatched: 7. Germline CDR1 and CDR2: SEHNR and FQNEAQ (reference sequence). The CDR3 loop reads CASSRTGVSTEAFF. The DNA of the CDR3 is TGTGCCAGCAGCCGTACAGGGGTAAGCACTGAAGCTTTCTTT.

V usage is TRBV5-1 and J usage is TRBJ2-7; D might be TRBD1 (5 bases). The CDR3 runs 14 residues. CDR1 and CDR2 from the germline V gene are SGHRS and YFSETQ. Trimming took 0 bases from V and 2 from J, leaving 9 bases between them. CDR3 in amino acids: CASSLGLGAYEQYF. CDR3 DNA sequence: TGCGCCAGCAGCTTGGGCTTAGGGGCCTACGAGCAGTACTTC.

V gene TRBV18 combines with J gene TRBJ1-1; 9 bases fit TRBD1. Germline CDR1 KGHSH, CDR2 LQKENI. The V segment lost 2 bases and the J segment 8 bases; nucleotides outside the gene matches: 9. The CDR3 spans 15 residues. This chain's CDR3 is CASSPAGQGYEEAFF. The CDR3 region has the DNA TGTGCCAGCTCACCAGCGGGACAGGGTTACGAAGAAGCTTTCTTT.

This clone has ten or more counts. The chain's CDR3 is CASSPGVAGTEAFF. Written as DNA, the CDR3 is TGTGCCAGCAGCCCAGGGGTCGCTGGCACTGAAGCTTTCTTT. This chain uses TRBV4-2 with TRBJ1-1; D possibly corresponds to TRBD1 (6 bases). V dropped 4 bases and J dropped 4 bases, with 13 bases sitting between them. The CDR3 is 14 residues long. Germline CDR1 is LGHNA and CDR2 is YNFKEQ.

This chain links TRBV2 with TRBJ2-1, with TRBD2 identical over 10 bases. The V and J ends lost 1 base and 12 bases, in that order; junction bases with no gene match: 6. The length of the CDR3 is 14 residues. CDR1 is SNHLY and CDR2 is FYNNEI in the germline V gene. For the CDR3, the DNA is TGTGCCAGCAGTGAAGTACTAGCGGGGAGTAGGCAGTTCTTC. Translation: CASSEVLAGSRQFF.

This clone occurred a few times. This chain joins TRBV6-1 and TRBJ2-2, with TRBD1 matching over 7 bases. V lost 6 bases and J lost 2; bases outside the gene matches: 6. Germline CDR1 is MNHNS and CDR2 is SASEGT. The CDR3 spans 15 residues. The CDR3 DNA reads TGTGCCAGCAGGCCCGGGACAGCCAACACCGGGGAGCTGTTTTTT. Residues: CASRPGTANTGELFF.